A selection of T cell receptor beta chains follows, all from one sample in a study of vaccination effects on CD4 cells after COVID-19. The antigens for these receptors are not known. Clones were read by immunoSEQ multiplex PCR, and TCRdb kept only the in-frame ones, dropping some. The repertoire holds tens of thousands of clones, with roughly 73% as singletons. This sample comprised CD4+ T cells from PBMCs cultured with HCoV-NL63 spike peptides, obtained before COVID-19 vaccination. The receptors originated from a human donor who received a COVID-19 vaccine. Both conserved end residues are part of each CDR3. The order of the fields is D gene, V gene, J gene, clone size, CDR3 protein, CDR3 DNA. D genes are given only for firm matches. Size is omitted from some rows. Given values are once, few, many or a class for expanded clones.

.	TRBV11-2	TRBJ2-5	.	CASSLARMRGGETQYF	TGTGCCAGCAGCTTAGCCCGAATGCGAGGAGGAGAGACCCAGTACTTC
.	TRBV30	TRBJ1-3	.	CAWTGGNTIYF	TGTGCCTGGACAGGGGGAAACACCATATATTTT
TRBD1	TRBV12-3/TRBV12-4	TRBJ2-3	few	CASLRDRTDTQYF	TGTGCCAGCCTCCGGGACAGGACAGATACGCAGTATTTT
.	TRBV27	TRBJ2-5	.	CASRPEDRNQETQYF	TGTGCCAGCAGACCAGAGGACCGAAACCAAGAGACCCAGTACTTC
.	TRBV3-1/TRBV3-2	TRBJ2-7	.	CASSQDYVLVAREQYF	TGTGCCAGCAGCCAAGATTATGTACTAGTGGCGCGTGAGCAGTACTTC
.	TRBV10-3	TRBJ1-1	few	CAISVRQADTEAFF	TGTGCCATCAGTGTGAGGCAGGCAGACACTGAAGCTTTCTTT
.	TRBV27	TRBJ2-1	.	CASSLWDEQFF	TGTGCCAGCAGTTTATGGGATGAGCAGTTCTTC
.	TRBV5-8	TRBJ1-5	.	CASTDRPDQPQHF	TGTGCCAGCACCGACAGGCCTGATCAGCCCCAGCATTTT
.	TRBV7-8	TRBJ1-2	.	CASSYRGTQINYGYTF	TGTGCCAGCAGCTACCGAGGGACACAAATTAACTATGGCTACACCTTC
.	TRBV5-1	TRBJ2-1	.	CASRKEYNEQFF	TGCGCCAGCAGGAAAGAATACAATGAGCAGTTCTTC
.	TRBV30	TRBJ1-3	.	CAWSSGNTIYF	TGTGCCTGGAGTTCTGGAAACACCATATATTTT
.	TRBV4-1	TRBJ2-1	.	CASSQGNKIGGPYNEQFF	TGCGCCAGCAGCCAAGGGAACAAAATAGGGGGGCCCTACAATGAGCAGTTCTTC
.	TRBV3-1/TRBV3-2	TRBJ2-5	.	CASSQYQGGQETQYF	TGTGCCAGCAGCCAATATCAGGGGGGCCAAGAGACCCAGTACTTC
.	TRBV28	TRBJ1-1	.	CASSSVNTEAFF	TGTGCCAGCAGTTCGGTGAACACTGAAGCTTTCTTT
TRBD2	TRBV5-1	TRBJ2-3	.	CASSLSGRAVDTQYF	TGCGCCAGCAGCTTGAGCGGGAGGGCCGTAGATACGCAGTATTTT
.	TRBV5-1	TRBJ1-3	once	CASSLEDLGNTIYF	TGCGCCAGCAGCTTGGAGGACTTGGGAAACACCATATATTTT
TRBD1	TRBV18	TRBJ1-1	once	CASSLITPGQGRGTEAFF	TGTGCCAGCTCACTTATAACACCGGGACAGGGGAGGGGCACTGAAGCTTTCTTT
TRBD2	TRBV6-6	TRBJ2-1	.	CASSYPSGLNEQFF	TGTGCCAGCAGTTACCCTAGCGGACTCAATGAGCAGTTCTTC
.	TRBV6-6	TRBJ1-1	.	CASTREYEAFF	TGTGCCAGCACCCGAGAGTACGAAGCTTTCTTT
TRBD1	TRBV20-1	TRBJ1-2	.	CSASFQGVNYGYTF	TGCAGTGCTAGTTTCCAGGGGGTTAACTATGGCTACACCTTC
.	TRBV9	TRBJ2-2	.	CASSPRWRVDTGELFF	TGTGCCAGCAGCCCGCGGTGGAGGGTGGACACCGGGGAGCTGTTTTTT
TRBD1	TRBV25-1	TRBJ1-6	few	CASSENRGKGGEPLHF	TGTGCCAGCAGTGAGAACAGGGGGAAGGGTGGGGAACCCCTCCACTTT
.	TRBV27	TRBJ1-2	.	CASRPVDHYGYTF	TGTGCCAGCAGACCTGTTGACCACTATGGCTACACCTTC
.	TRBV12-3/TRBV12-4	TRBJ1-1	.	CASSFTGNTEAFF	TGTGCCAGCAGTTTTACAGGGAACACTGAAGCTTTCTTT
.	TRBV4-3	TRBJ1-1	.	CASSQETRAGEAFF	TGCGCCAGCAGCCAAGAGACCAGGGCAGGTGAAGCTTTCTTT
.	TRBV20-1	TRBJ1-1	.	CSARGNTEAFF	TGCAGTGCTAGGGGGAACACTGAAGCTTTCTTT
.	TRBV7-2	TRBJ1-5	.	CASSLSGRDHQPQHF	TGTGCCAGCAGCTTATCAGGCAGAGACCATCAGCCCCAGCATTTT
.	TRBV19	TRBJ2-3	.	CASSIGNWGGTDTQYF	TGTGCCAGTAGTATTGGAAATTGGGGTGGCACAGATACGCAGTATTTT
.	TRBV28	TRBJ2-4	.	CASSPRDSLAKNIQYF	TGTGCCAGCAGTCCCCGGGACTCCCTAGCCAAAAACATTCAGTACTTC
.	TRBV2	TRBJ1-6	.	CASSEVRRGSPLHF	TGTGCCAGCAGTGAAGTAAGAAGGGGTTCACCCCTCCACTTT
.	TRBV5-1	TRBJ2-1	few	CASSDSGNEQFF	TGCGCCAGCAGTGATAGCGGCAATGAGCAGTTCTTC
TRBD2	TRBV5-4	TRBJ2-1	few	CASSPRTLAGAYNEQFF	TGTGCCAGCAGCCCGCGGACCTTAGCGGGAGCGTACAATGAGCAGTTCTTC
.	TRBV18	TRBJ2-3	.	CASSLDQGTISTDTQYF	TGTGCCAGCTCACTCGACCAGGGGACTATCAGCACAGATACGCAGTATTTT
.	TRBV14	TRBJ2-7	.	CASSQYSEQYF	TGTGCCAGCAGCCAATATAGCGAGCAGTACTTC
.	TRBV28	TRBJ1-6	.	CASTGVGDPPYNSPLHF	TGTGCCAGCACCGGGGTGGGGGACCCCCCCTATAATTCACCCCTCCACTTT
.	TRBV28	TRBJ2-7	.	CASSIPHGVNEQYF	TGTGCCAGCAGTATCCCTCACGGGGTCAACGAGCAGTACTTC
.	TRBV4-2	TRBJ2-3	.	CASSQGRERGTQYF	TGTGCCAGCAGCCAAGGGAGGGAGAGAGGTACGCAGTATTTT
.	TRBV19	TRBJ1-1	.	CASSRRGVRNTEAFF	TGTGCCAGTAGTAGGCGGGGGGTACGGAACACTGAAGCTTTCTTT
TRBD1	TRBV30	TRBJ2-1	.	CAWSVGTGSYNEQFF	TGTGCCTGGAGTGTCGGGACAGGGTCCTACAATGAGCAGTTCTTC
TRBD1	TRBV2	TRBJ2-5	once	CASSLGTALRETQYF	TGTGCCAGCAGCTTAGGGACAGCCCTACGAGAGACCCAGTACTTC
.	TRBV4-2	TRBJ2-5	.	CASSRQLQETQYF	TGTGCCAGCAGCCGCCAGCTCCAAGAGACCCAGTACTTC
.	TRBV7-9	TRBJ2-2	.	CASSLLSSRGGELFF	TGTGCCAGCAGCTTACTCTCCTCGAGGGGCGGGGAGCTGTTTTTT
.	TRBV28	TRBJ1-1	.	CASSLGVNTEAFF	TGTGCCAGCAGTTTGGGTGTGAACACTGAAGCTTTCTTT
.	TRBV28	TRBJ1-2	once	CASSEGYGGYTF	TGTGCCAGCAGTGAAGGGTATGGAGGCTACACCTTC
.	TRBV3-1/TRBV3-2	TRBJ1-1	.	CASSQRGQTEAFF	TGTGCCAGCAGCCAAAGAGGACAGACGGAGGCTTTCTTT
.	TRBV7-9	TRBJ2-3	.	CASSSGRRGSSTDTQYF	TGTGCCAGCAGCTCGGGACGGCGGGGATCTAGCACAGATACGCAGTATTTT
.	TRBV7-9	TRBJ1-4	few	CASSLTLMRLATNEKLFF	TGTGCCAGCAGCTTAACGCTTATGAGACTTGCAACTAATGAAAAACTGTTTTTT
.	TRBV9	TRBJ1-2	.	CASSADLLSYTF	TGTGCCAGCAGCGCCGACTTGTTAAGCTACACCTTC
.	TRBV19	TRBJ1-2	few	CASSIGVGRVNYGYTF	TGTGCCAGTAGTATAGGGGTCGGCAGGGTAAACTATGGCTACACCTTC
.	TRBV7-2	TRBJ1-2	.	CASSLGQPLNYGYTF	TGTGCCAGCAGCTTAGGTCAGCCCCTTAACTATGGCTACACCTTC
.	TRBV7-2	TRBJ1-2	.	CASSLALSGYGYTF	TGTGCCAGCAGCTTAGCGTTGTCAGGGTATGGCTACACCTTC
.	TRBV6-1	TRBJ2-2	.	CASSETSGGTGELFF	TGTGCCAGCAGTGAGACCTCTGGGGGCACCGGGGAGCTGTTTTTT
.	TRBV4-1	TRBJ1-5	.	CASSQDRVRGLEPQHF	TGCGCCAGCAGCCAAGATCGGGTCAGGGGTCTGGAGCCCCAGCATTTT
.	TRBV11-3	TRBJ2-7	.	CASSLEYSYEQYF	TGTGCCAGCAGCTTAGAATACAGCTACGAGCAGTACTTC
.	TRBV3-1/TRBV3-2	TRBJ1-5	once	CASSQQGNNQPQHF	TGTGCCAGCAGCCAACAAGGAAACAATCAGCCCCAGCATTTT
.	TRBV28	TRBJ2-2	.	CASSYRGGTGELFF	TGTGCCAGCAGCTACAGGGGAGGCACCGGGGAGCTGTTTTTT
.	TRBV2	TRBJ1-1	.	CASTRGAGGAFF	TGTGCCAGCACGAGGGGGGCAGGAGGAGCTTTCTTT
.	TRBV2	TRBJ1-3	many	CASLPIITGNTIYF	TGTGCCAGCCTTCCCATAATCACTGGAAACACCATATATTTT
.	TRBV21-1	TRBJ2-7	.	CASNKSPSREGNEQYF	TGTGCCAGCAACAAAAGCCCTAGCCGGGAGGGCAACGAGCAGTACTTC